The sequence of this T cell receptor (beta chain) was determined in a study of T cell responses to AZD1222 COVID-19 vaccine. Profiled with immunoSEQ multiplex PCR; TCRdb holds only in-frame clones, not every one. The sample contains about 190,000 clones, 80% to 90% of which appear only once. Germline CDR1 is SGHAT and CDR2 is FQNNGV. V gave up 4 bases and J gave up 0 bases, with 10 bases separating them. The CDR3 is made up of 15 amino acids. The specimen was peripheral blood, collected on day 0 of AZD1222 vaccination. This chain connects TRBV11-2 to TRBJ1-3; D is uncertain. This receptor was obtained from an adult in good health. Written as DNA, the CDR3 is TGTGCCAGCAGCTCAATTTCCTACTCTGGAAACACCATATATTTT. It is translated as CASSSISYSGNTIYF.